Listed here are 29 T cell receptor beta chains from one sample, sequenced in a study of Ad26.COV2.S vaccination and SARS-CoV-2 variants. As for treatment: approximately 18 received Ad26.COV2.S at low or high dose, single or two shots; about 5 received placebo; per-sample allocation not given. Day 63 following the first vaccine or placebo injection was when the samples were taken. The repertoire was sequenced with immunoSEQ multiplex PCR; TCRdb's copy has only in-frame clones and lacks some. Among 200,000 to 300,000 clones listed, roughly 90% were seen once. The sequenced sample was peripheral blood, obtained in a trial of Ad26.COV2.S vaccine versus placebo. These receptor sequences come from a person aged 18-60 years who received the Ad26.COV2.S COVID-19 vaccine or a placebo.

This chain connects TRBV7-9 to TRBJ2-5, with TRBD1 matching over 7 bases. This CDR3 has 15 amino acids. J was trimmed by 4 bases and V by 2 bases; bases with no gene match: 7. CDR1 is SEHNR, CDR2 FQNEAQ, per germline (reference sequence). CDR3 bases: TGTGCCAGCAGCTTAAGACTACAGGGGCGAGAGACCCAGTACTTC. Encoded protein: CASSLRLQGRETQYF.

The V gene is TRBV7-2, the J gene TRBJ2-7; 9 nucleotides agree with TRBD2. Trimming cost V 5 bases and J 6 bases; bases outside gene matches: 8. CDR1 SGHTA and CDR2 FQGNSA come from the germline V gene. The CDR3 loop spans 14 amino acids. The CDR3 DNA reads TGTGCCAGCAGCCCGGGACTAGCCTCAATCGAGCAGTACTTC. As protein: CASSPGLASIEQYF.

As DNA, the CDR3 is TGTGCCACCAGCAGGGGGCAGGGAACCCACGAGCAGTACTTC. Its translation: CATSRGQGTHEQYF. This chain connects TRBV15 to TRBJ2-7; D might be TRBD1 (5 bases). Germline CDR1 is LNHNV and CDR2 is YYDKDF (reference sequence). The CDR3 spans 14 residues. V dropped 3 bases and J dropped 5 bases, with 14 bases sitting between them.

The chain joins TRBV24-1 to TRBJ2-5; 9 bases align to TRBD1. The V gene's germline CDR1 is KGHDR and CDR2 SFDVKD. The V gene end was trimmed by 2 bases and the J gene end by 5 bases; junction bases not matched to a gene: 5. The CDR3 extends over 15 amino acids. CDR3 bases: TGTGCCACCAGTGATTCAACAGGGGGCTGGGAGACCCAGTACTTC. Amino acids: CATSDSTGGWETQYF.

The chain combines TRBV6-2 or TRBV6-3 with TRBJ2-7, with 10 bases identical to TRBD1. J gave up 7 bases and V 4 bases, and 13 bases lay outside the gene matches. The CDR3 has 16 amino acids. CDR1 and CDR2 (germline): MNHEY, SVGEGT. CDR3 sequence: CASSWDQTGGTFEQYF. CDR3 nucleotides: TGTGCCAGCAGTTGGGACCAGACAGGGGGCACCTTTGAGCAGTACTTC.

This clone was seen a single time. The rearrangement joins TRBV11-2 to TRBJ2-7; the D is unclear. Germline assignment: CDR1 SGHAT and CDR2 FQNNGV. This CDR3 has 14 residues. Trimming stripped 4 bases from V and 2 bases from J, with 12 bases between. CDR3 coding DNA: TGTGCCAGCAGCTCAACCCTTCAACCCTACGAGCAGTACTTC. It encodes CASSSTLQPYEQYF.

CDR3 in DNA: TGCGCCAGCACCCCGAGGACCGGGGATCACAATGAGCAGTTCTTC. It specifies CASTPRTGDHNEQFF. V is TRBV5-1 and J is TRBJ2-1; the D gene is possibly TRBD2 (5 bases). The CDR3 is 15 amino acids. The germline CDR1 and CDR2 sequences are SGHRS and YFSETQ. V lost 6 bases to trimming and J lost 5 bases, with 18 bases between them.

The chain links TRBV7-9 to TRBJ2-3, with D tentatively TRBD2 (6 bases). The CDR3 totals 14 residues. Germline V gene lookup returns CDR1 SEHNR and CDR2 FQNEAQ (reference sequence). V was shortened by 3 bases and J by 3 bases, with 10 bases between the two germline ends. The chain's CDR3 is CASSLEGLTDTQYF. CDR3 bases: TGTGCCAGCAGCTTGGAGGGCCTTACAGATACGCAGTATTTT.

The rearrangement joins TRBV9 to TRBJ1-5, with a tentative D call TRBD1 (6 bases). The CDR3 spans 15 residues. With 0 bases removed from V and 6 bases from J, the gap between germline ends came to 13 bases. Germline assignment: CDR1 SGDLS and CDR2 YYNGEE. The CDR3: CASSVEGGAAQPQHF. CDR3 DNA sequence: TGTGCCAGCAGCGTAGAGGGGGGGGCGGCTCAGCCCCAGCATTTT.

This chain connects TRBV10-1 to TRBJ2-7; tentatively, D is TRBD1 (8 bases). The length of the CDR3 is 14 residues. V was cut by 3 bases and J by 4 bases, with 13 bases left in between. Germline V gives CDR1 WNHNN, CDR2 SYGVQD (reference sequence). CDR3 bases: TGCGCCAGCAGTGAACAGGGGGGGAAATACGAGCAGTACTTC. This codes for CASSEQGGKYEQYF.

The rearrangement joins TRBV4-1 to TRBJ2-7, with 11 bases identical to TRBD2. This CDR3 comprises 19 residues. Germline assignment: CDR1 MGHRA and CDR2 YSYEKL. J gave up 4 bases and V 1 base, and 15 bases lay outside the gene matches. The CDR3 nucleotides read TGCGCCAGCAGCCAAGTGAGGCTAGCGGGAGGCATTGTCAAGTACGAGCAGTACTTC. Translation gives CASSQVRLAGGIVKYEQYF.

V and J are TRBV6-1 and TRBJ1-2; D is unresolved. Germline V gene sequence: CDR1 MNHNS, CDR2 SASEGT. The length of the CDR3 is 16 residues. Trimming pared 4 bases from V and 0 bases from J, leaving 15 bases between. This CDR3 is CASSALSGEANYGYTF. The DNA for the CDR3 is TGTGCCAGCAGTGCCCTTTCTGGGGAGGCTAACTATGGCTACACCTTC.

The chain's CDR3 is CASSLFTNQPQHF. CDR3 nucleotide sequence: TGTGCCAGCAGTTTATTCACCAATCAGCCCCAGCATTTT. This chain joins TRBV27 and TRBJ1-5; D gene unclear. Trimming removed 1 base from V and 3 bases from J, with 4 bases in between. Germline values: CDR1 MNHEY, CDR2 SMNVEV (reference sequence). This CDR3 has 13 amino acids.

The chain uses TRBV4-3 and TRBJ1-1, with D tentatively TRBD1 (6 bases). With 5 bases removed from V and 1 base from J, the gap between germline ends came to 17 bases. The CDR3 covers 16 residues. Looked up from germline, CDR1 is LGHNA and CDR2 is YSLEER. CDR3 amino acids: CASSENTGLGNTEAFF. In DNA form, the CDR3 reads TGCGCCAGCAGCGAGAACACAGGGTTAGGGAACACTGAAGCTTTCTTT.

CDR3 sequence: CASSQDATGATQYF. The CDR3 DNA reads TGCGCCAGCAGCCAAGATGCGACCGGCGCGACCCAGTACTTC. J is TRBJ2-5 and V is TRBV4-1, with D hard to call. Trimming took off 0 bases at V and 7 bases at J, with 12 bases between the two ends. The germline CDR1 and CDR2 sequences are MGHRA and YSYEKL. This CDR3 contains 14 residues.

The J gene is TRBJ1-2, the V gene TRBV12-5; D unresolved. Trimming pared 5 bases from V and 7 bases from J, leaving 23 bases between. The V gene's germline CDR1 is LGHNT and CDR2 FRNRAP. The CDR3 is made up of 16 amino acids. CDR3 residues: CASGPTTLGRLVGYTF. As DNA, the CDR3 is TGTGCTAGTGGTCCGACTACTTTAGGACGTTTGGTTGGCTACACCTTC. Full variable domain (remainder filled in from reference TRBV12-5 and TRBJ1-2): DARVTQTPRHKVTEMGQEVTMRCQPILGHNTVFWYRQTMMQGLELLAYFRNRAPLDDSGMPKDRFSAEMPDATLATLKIQPSEPRDSAVYFCASGPTTLGRLVGYTFGSGTRLTVV.

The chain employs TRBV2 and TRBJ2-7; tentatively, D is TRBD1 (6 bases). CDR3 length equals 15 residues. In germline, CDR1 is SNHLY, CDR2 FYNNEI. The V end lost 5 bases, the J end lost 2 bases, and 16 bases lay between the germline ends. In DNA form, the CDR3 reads TGTGCCAGCAGTCGGGACCCCGGACAGCCCTACGAGCAGTACTTC. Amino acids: CASSRDPGQPYEQYF.

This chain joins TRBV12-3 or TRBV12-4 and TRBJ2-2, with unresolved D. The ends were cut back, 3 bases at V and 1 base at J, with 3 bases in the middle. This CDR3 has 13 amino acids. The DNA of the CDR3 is TGTGCCAGCAGTTTTGGGAACACCGGGGAGCTGTTTTTT. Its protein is CASSFGNTGELFF.

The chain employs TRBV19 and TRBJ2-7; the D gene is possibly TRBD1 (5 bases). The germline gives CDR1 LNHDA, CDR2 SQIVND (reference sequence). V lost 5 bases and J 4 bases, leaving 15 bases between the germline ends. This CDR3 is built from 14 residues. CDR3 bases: TGTGCCAGTAGTGAAACAGGTTGGGGATACGAGCAGTACTTC. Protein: CASSETGWGYEQYF. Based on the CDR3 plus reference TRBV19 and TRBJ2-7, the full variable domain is DGGITQSPKYLFRKEGQNVTLSCEQNLNHDAMYWYRQDPGQGLRLIYYSQIVNDFQKGDIAEGYSVSREKKESFPLTVTSAQKNPTAFYLCASSETGWGYEQYFGPGTRLTVT.

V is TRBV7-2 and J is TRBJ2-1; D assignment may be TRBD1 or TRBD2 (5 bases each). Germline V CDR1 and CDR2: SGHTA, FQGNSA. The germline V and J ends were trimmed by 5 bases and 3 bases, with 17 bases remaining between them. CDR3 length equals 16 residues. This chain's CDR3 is CASSQGGGFVYNEQFF. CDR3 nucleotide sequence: TGTGCCAGCAGCCAAGGTGGGGGTTTCGTCTACAATGAGCAGTTCTTC.

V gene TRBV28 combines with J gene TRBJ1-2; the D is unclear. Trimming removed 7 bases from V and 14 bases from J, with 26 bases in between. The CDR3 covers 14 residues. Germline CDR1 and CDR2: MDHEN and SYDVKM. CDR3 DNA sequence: TGTGCCAGCAACTTCGCCGGGTTCGAGGAGTCGGGTACCTTC. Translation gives CASNFAGFEESGTF.

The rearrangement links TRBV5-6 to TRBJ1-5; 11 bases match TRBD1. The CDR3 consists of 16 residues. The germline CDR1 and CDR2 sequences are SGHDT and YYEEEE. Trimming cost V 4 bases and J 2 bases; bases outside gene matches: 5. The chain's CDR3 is CASSAGTGGGNQPQHF. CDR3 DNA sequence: TGTGCCAGCAGCGCCGGGACAGGGGGAGGCAATCAGCCCCAGCATTTT.

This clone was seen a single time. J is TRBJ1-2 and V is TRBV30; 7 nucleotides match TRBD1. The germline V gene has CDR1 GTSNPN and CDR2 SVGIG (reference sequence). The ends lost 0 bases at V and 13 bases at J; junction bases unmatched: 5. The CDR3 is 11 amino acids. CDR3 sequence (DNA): TGTGCCTGGAGTGTACAGAGGGGGCCCACCTTC. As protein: CAWSVQRGPTF.

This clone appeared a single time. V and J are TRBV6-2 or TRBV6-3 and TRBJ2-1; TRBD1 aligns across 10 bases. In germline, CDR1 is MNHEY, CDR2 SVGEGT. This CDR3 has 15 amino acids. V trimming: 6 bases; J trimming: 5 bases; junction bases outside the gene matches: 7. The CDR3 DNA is TGTGCCAGCAGCCCCGGGACAGGGGCTAACAATGAGCAGTTCTTC. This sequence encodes CASSPGTGANNEQFF.

CDR3 bases: TGTGCCAGCGGACAGGGGCCTGGGGACACTGAAGCTTTCTTT. Protein sequence: CASGQGPGDTEAFF. The chain has TRBV5-5 and TRBJ1-1; 9 nucleotides align to TRBD1. Germline V gene lookup returns CDR1 SGHKS and CDR2 YYEKEE (reference sequence). There are 14 residues in the CDR3. J lost 3 bases, V lost 7 bases, and 7 bases had no gene match.

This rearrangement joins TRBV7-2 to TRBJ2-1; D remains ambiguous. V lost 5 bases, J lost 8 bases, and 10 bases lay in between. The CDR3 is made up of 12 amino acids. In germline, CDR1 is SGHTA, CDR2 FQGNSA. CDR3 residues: CASSAQPDEQFF. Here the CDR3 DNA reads TGTGCCAGCAGCGCCCAGCCGGATGAGCAGTTCTTC.

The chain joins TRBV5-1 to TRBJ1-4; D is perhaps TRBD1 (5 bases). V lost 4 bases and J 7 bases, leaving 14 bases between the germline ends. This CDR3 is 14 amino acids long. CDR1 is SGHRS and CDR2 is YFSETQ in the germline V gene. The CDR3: CASSVPGGGEKLFF. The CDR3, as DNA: TGCGCCAGCAGCGTCCCGGGGGGTGGTGAAAAACTGTTTTTT.

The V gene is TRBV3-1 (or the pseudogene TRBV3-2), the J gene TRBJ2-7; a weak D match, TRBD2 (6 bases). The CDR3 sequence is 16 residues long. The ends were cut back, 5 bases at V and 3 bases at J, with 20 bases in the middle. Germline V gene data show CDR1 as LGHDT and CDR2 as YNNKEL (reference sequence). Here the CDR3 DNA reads TGTGCCAGCAGCGGACCTCCAGGGAGGACCGGCTACGAGCAGTACTTC. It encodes CASSGPPGRTGYEQYF.

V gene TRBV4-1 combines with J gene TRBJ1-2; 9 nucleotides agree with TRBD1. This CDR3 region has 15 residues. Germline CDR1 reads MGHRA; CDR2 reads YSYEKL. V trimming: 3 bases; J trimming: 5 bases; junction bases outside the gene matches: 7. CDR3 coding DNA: TGCGCCAGCAGCCAGGTACCGGGACAGGGATATGGCTACACCTTC. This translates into CASSQVPGQGYGYTF.